The sequence of this T cell receptor (beta chain) was determined in a study of blood T cell repertoires in COVID-19. Study-level background: The study drew acute and convalescent COVID-19 samples from the United States, Italy and Spain.

The assay was immunoSEQ multiplex PCR, and TCRdb's table has in-frame clones only and misses some. The sample lists around 100,000 clones, 80% to 90% occurring once. The trim removed 4 bases at V and 4 bases at J, leaving 11 bases unmatched. Germline loops: CDR1 LNHDA, CDR2 SQIVND (reference sequence). This CDR3 spans 16 amino acids. The source of this sequence is a human donor in a cohort sampled during active COVID-19. Sequencing input: peripheral blood. The V gene is TRBV19, the J gene TRBJ2-7; TRBD1 matches 9 bases. The CDR3 coding sequence is TGTGCCAGTAGTACTCGGACAGGGGCCAAGCCTTACGAGCAGTACTTC. Its translation is CASSTRTGAKPYEQYF.